Sequencing of this T cell receptor (beta chain) was carried out in a study of low-dose radiotherapy and immunotherapy resistance in tumors. Overall study context: One day before radiation and immunotherapy, intravenous cyclophosphamide 200 mg/m2 was administered, with this repeated every two weeks. Daily intake of oral aspirin 300 mg by patients lasted four cycles and began on cycle 1 day 1.

Ipilimumab, nivolumab, aspirin, low-dose cyclophosphamide and low-dose radiotherapy were administered to donors. Patients qualified if they had advanced solid tumors that lacked tumor-infiltrating lymphocytes. Both TCRalpha and TCRbeta chains were reverse transcribed with V-gene-specific primers. Amplification, which lasted 20 PCR cycles, used a constant-region primer and V-primer adapter to amplify TCRs. Using its own MiXCR run on the reads, TCRdb lists one record per CDR3 protein. The data contain 18,000 or so distinct CDR3 sequences, approximately 79% of them singletons. The CDR3 extends over 15 amino acids. Deletions cut 0 bases from V and 9 bases from J, with 15 bases between. Per germline, CDR1 LNHNV and CDR2 YYDKDF (reference sequence).

The chain carries TRBV15 and TRBJ2-1; D remains unclear. This TCR came from a human donor with advanced metastatic prostate, ovarian, gallbladder or colorectal cancer (not recorded which). This table probably holds off-target reads from a library built for another chain. CDR3 coding DNA: TGTGCCACCAGCAGAGATGGGTACCAATCGAGTGAGCAGTTCTTC. Translated, it gives CATSRDGYQSSEQFF.